These 5 T cell receptor beta chains were sequenced from one sample in a study of shared clonotypes between healthy human individuals. Generated by immunoSEQ multiplex PCR, the TCRdb table keeps only in-frame clones and is missing some. The sample has 1,500,000 or so clones, around 97% seen once. Sequenced input: naive CD4+ T cells sorted from blood. Sample subset: CD45RA+ positively selected. The receptors were sampled from a man aged 25 to 40 in good health.

The chain couples TRBV7-8 to TRBJ2-7; 9 positions agree with TRBD2. CDR1 and CDR2 (germline): SGHVS, FQNEAQ. The length of the CDR3 is 16 residues. Germline trimming cut 0 bases from V and 2 bases from J; bases unmatched to any gene: 5. In DNA form, the CDR3 reads TGTGCCAGCAGCTTAGCTCTGACTAGCGGAGCCTACGAGCAGTACTTC. It codes for CASSLALTSGAYEQYF.

The V gene is TRBV7-2, the J gene TRBJ1-3; TRBD1 matches 8 bases. CDR1 and CDR2 from the germline V gene are SGHTA and FQGNSA. Germline trimming cut 4 bases from V and 1 base from J; bases unmatched to any gene: 15. The CDR3 is made up of 19 amino acids. The CDR3 region has the DNA TGTGCCAGCAGCTCTTATACTCCAGGGGGCTCGTATTCTGGAAACACCATATATTTT. It translates to CASSSYTPGGSYSGNTIYF.

The genes are TRBV11-3 and TRBJ2-7, with 8 bases identical to TRBD2. J gave up 2 bases and V 5 bases, and 5 bases lay outside the gene matches. The V gene's germline CDR1 is SGHNT and CDR2 YENEEA. This CDR3 comprises 14 residues. Here the CDR3 DNA reads TGTGCCAGCAGCCGGGGGGGATCCCCCTACGAGCAGTACTTC. Translation gives CASSRGGSPYEQYF.

The chain carries TRBV4-2 and TRBJ2-1; TRBD2 aligns across 8 bases. This CDR3 region has 16 residues. Looked up from germline, CDR1 is LGHNA and CDR2 is YNFKEQ. The trim removed 4 bases at V and 5 bases at J, leaving 10 bases unmatched. CDR3: CASSPRSREVNNEQFF. In DNA form, the CDR3 reads TGTGCCAGCAGCCCTCGCTCGCGGGAGGTAAACAATGAGCAGTTCTTC.

V usage is TRBV7-9 and J usage is TRBJ2-3; 8 bases are shared with TRBD1. The CDR3 contains 14 residues. Per germline, CDR1 SEHNR and CDR2 FQNEAQ (reference sequence). V lost 5 bases, J lost 6 bases, and 7 bases stayed unmatched. The CDR3, as DNA: TGTGCCAGCAGCCCAGGGGGCGCGGCGGATACGCAGTATTTT. It yields the protein CASSPGGAADTQYF.